This T cell receptor (beta chain) was identified during a study of fetal regulatory T cell absence and autoimmunity. The survey-level immunoSEQ assay was used. Sequencing used immunoSEQ multiplex PCR; TCRdb keeps in-frame clones, though not all of them. The sample shows about 95,000 clones, 72% of them seen only once. This CDR3 spans 11 amino acids. Germline loops: CDR1 DFQATT, CDR2 SNEGSKA (reference sequence). The V end was cut by 1 base, the J end by 11 bases, with 11 bases between. Study-wide results and caveats: Pancreas TCRs were oligoclonally enriched versus cord blood, some clones over 80-fold.

Turning to this clone: Antigen unknown.

The genes are TRBV20-1 and TRBJ1-1; D might be TRBD1 (5 bases). The sequencing input was pancreas tissue. The clonotype was recovered from a male donor with IPEX syndrome. The CDR3 nucleotides read TGCAGTGCTAGAGCAAGGGGCGGGGCTTTCTTT. It translates to CSARARGGAFF.